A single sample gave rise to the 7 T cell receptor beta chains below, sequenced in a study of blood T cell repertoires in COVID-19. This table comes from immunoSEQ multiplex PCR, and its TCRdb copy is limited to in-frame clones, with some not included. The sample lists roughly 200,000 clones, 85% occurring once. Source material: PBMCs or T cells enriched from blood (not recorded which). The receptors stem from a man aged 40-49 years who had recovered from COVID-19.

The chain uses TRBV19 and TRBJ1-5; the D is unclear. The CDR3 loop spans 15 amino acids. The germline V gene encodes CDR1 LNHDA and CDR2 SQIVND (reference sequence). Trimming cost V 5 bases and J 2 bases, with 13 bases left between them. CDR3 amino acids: CASSLSPPGNQPQHF. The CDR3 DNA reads TGTGCCAGTAGTTTGAGTCCCCCGGGCAATCAGCCCCAGCATTTT.

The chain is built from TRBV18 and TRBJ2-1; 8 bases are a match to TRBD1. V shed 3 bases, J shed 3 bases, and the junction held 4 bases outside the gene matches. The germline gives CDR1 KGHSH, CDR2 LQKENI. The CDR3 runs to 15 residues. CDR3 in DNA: TGTGCCAGCTCACCTGGGACAGGCGACTACAATGAGCAGTTCTTC. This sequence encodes CASSPGTGDYNEQFF.

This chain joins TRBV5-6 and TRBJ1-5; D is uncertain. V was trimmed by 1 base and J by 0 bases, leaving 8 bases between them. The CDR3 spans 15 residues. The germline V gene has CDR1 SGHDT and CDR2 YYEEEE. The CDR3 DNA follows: TGTGCCAGCAGCTTGCGTAGCAATAGCAATCAGCCCCAGCATTTT. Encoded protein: CASSLRSNSNQPQHF.

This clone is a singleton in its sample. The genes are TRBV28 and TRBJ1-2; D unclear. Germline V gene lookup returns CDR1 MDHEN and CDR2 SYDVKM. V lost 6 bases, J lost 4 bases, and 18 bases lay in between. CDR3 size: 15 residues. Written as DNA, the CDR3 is TGTGCCAGCAGCAGTCCTTCTGGTCGTGGCTATGGCTACACCTTC. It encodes CASSSPSGRGYGYTF.

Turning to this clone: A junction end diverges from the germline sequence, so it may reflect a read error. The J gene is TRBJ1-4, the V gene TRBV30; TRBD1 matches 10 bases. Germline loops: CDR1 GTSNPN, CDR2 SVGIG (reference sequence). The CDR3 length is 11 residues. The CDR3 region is CAWIHGQGGLW. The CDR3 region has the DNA TGTGCCTGGATCCACGGACAGGGGGGATTGTGG.

The CDR3 DNA reads TGTGCCAGCAGCTTAGATCTAGGTTACTCTGGGGCCAACGTCCTGACTTTC. Protein product: CASSLDLGYSGANVLTF. The rearrangement links TRBV11-3 to TRBJ2-6; D is unclear. There are 17 residues in the CDR3. The germline V gene has CDR1 SGHNT and CDR2 YENEEA. The V end was cut by 0 bases, the J end by 0 bases, with 9 bases between.

CDR3 amino acids: CASSPSPSEQYF. The CDR3 nucleotides read TGCGCCAGCAGCCCCTCCCCCTCCGAGCAGTACTTC. The rearrangement links TRBV4-1 to TRBJ2-7, with D unclear. Germline V gene sequence: CDR1 MGHRA, CDR2 YSYEKL. The CDR3 has 12 amino acids. V shed 4 bases and J shed 6 bases, with 10 bases lying between them.